This T cell receptor beta chain was sequenced during a study of breast tumors, draining lymph nodes, adjacent tissues. General observations from the study: Findings are consistent with lymph node origin and intratumoral expansion of most tumor T cells.

V lost 5 bases and J lost 2, with 15 bases in between. CDR3 length equals 15 residues. TCRdb used MiXCR to reprocess the multiplex PCR reads, holding one entry per CDR3 protein. Among tens of thousands of distinct CDR3 sequences, around 23% were seen once, and the ten largest hold about 8%. This clonotype was found many times. Its antigen is still unknown. The source of this sequence is a female donor with breast cancer. Some clones in this sample may be carry-over from other donors' samples. Sequenced material: breast tumor tissue. The chain joins TRBV12-3 or TRBV12-4 to TRBJ1-2; tentative D call: TRBD1 (5 bases). The chain's CDR3 is CASSLFPGGNYGYTF. Here the CDR3 DNA reads TGTGCCAGCAGTCTTTTTCCGGGGGGAAACTATGGCTACACCTTC.